This T cell receptor beta chain is from a study of early stage breast cancer tumors. At the level of the study: Most invasive tumors, about 75% of the 16, were ER+/PR+/HER2-. General observations from the study: Blood repertoires resembled normal breast more than tumor.

CDR3 length equals 13 residues. V was pared by 2 bases and J by 2 bases, with 7 bases between. Germline loops: CDR1 SGDLS, CDR2 YYNGEE. In regard to this clone: The antigen remains unidentified.

Profiled with immunoSEQ multiplex PCR; TCRdb holds only in-frame clones, not every one. The sample lists 50,000 to 75,000 clones, roughly 80% occurring once. The sequenced sample was blood. This sequence originates from a person aged 30 to 40 with breast cancer. The chain links TRBV9 to TRBJ1-2; no definite D call. CDR3 protein: CASSVTDNYGYTF. CDR3 DNA sequence: TGTGCCAGCAGCGTGACCGACAACTATGGCTACACCTTC.